This T cell receptor beta chain stems from a study of CD8 T cells in ankylosing spondylitis. Study findings and constraints: Earlier reports found some motif variants in synovial fluid and blood in reactive arthritis.

This clonotype appeared a few times. Its matching antigen is unknown. One entry per CDR3 protein results from TCRdb running MiXCR on the 5' RACE reads. The sample carries 180,000 or so distinct CDR3 sequences, approximately 10% recorded once. The ends were cut back, 5 bases at V and 2 bases at J, with 11 bases in the middle. CDR3 size: 14 residues. Germline CDR1 and CDR2: MNHNS and SASEGT. Sequenced input: blood, either unsorted or a sorted T cell fraction (not recorded which). The genes are TRBV6-1 and TRBJ2-3, with D maybe TRBD1 (5 bases). This TCR was sampled from a male donor with ankylosing spondylitis or in good health (not recorded which). For the CDR3, the DNA is TGTGCCAGCAGTCCAACCAGGGACACAGATACGCAGTATTTT. Translation gives CASSPTRDTDTQYF.